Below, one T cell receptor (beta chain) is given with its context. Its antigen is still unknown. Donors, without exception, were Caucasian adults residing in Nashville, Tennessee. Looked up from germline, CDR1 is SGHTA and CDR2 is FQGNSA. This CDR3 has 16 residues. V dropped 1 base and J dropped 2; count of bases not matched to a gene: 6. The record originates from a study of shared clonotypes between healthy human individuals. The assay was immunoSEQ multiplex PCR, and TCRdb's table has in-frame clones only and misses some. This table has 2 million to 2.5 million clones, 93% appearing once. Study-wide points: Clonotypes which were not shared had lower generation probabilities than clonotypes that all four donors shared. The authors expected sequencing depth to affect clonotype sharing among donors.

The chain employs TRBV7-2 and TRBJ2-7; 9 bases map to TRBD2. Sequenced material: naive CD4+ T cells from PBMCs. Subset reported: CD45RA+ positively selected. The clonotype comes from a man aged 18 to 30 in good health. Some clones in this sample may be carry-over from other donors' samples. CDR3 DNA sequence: TGTGCCAGCAGCTTAGTTGTCCTAGCGGGACCCTACGAGCAGTACTTC. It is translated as CASSLVVLAGPYEQYF.